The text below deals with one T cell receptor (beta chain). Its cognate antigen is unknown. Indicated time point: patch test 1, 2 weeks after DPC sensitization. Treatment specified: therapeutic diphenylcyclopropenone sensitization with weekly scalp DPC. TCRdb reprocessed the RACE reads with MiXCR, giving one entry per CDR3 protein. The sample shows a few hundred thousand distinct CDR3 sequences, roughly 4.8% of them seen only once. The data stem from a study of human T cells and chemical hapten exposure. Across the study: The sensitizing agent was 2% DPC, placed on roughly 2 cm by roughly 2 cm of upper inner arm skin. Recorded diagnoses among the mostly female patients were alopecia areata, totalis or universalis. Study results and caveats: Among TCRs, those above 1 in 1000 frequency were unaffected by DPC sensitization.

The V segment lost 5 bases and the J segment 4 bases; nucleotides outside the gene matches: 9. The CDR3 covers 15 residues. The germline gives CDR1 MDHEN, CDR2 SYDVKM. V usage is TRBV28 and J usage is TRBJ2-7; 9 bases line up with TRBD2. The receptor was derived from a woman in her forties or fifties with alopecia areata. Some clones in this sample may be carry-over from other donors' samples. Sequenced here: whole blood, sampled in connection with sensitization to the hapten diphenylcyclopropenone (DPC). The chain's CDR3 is CASSPLSGRGYEQYF. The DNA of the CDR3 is TGTGCCAGCAGTCCCCTTAGCGGGAGAGGGTACGAGCAGTACTTC. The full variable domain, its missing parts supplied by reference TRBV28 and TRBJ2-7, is DVKVTQSSRYLVKRTGEKVFLECVQDMDHENMFWYRQDPGLGLRLIYFSYDVKMKEKGDIPEGYSVSREKKERFSLILESASTNQTSMYLCASSPLSGRGYEQYFGPGTRLTVT.